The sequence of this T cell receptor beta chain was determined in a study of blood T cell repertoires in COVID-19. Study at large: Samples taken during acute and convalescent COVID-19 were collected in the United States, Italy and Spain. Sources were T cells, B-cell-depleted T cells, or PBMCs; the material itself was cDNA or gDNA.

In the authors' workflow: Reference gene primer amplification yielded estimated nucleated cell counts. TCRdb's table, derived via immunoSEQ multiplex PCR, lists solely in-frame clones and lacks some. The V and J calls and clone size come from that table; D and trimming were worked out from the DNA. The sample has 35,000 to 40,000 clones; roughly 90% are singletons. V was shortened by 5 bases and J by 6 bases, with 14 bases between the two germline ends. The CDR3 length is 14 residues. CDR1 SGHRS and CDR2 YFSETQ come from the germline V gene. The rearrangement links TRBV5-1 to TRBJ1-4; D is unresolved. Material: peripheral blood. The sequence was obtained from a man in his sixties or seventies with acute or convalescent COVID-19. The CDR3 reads CASRPDKADEKLFF. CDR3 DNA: TGCGCCAGCAGACCCGACAAGGCTGATGAAAAACTGTTTTTT.